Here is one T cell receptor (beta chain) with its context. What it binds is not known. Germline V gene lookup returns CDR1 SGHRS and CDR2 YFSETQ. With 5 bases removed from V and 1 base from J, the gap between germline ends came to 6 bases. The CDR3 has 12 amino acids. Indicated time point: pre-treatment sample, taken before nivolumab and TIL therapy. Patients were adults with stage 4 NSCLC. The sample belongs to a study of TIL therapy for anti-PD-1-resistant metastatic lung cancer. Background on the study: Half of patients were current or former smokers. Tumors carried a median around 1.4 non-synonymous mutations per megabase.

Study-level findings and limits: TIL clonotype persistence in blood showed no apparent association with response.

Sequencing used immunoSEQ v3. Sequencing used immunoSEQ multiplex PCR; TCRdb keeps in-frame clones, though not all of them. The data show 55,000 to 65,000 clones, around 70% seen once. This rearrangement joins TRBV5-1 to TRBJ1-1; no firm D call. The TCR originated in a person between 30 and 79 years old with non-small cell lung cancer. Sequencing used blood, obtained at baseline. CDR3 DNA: TGCGCCAGCAGACATCAGAACACTGAAGCTTTCTTT. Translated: CASRHQNTEAFF.